This T cell receptor (beta chain) emerged from a study of identical twins. TCRdb used MiXCR to reprocess the 5' RACE reads, holding one entry per CDR3 protein. The sample has some 440,000 distinct CDR3 sequences; approximately 25% are singletons. Only a few counts were recorded for this clonotype. Germline V CDR1 and CDR2: SGHTA, FQGNSA. The CDR3 spans 16 residues. J lost 1 base, V lost 4 bases, and 7 bases had no gene match. These same data were also listed under a study on T cells expressing NK-cell markers. Per that study: Sorted CD3+CD56-NKG2C+, CD3+CD56+NKG2C+ and CD3+CD56+NKG2C- T cells supplied the TCR beta repertoires.

The gene calls are TRBV7-2 and TRBJ2-3; 8 nucleotides match TRBD2. Sequenced input: CD4+ T cells sorted from blood. The sequence came from a woman aged 18 to 35 in good health. The CDR3 DNA reads as TGTGCCAGCAGCTGGGGGACGACTAGCGGCACAGATACGCAGTATTTT. Translated, it gives CASSWGTTSGTDTQYF.